This TCR beta chain was captured by sequencing in a study of cytomegalovirus exposure and HLA in healthy donors. PCR involved 60 Vbeta and 13 Jbeta primers. Sequencing used immunoSEQ multiplex PCR; TCRdb keeps in-frame clones, though not all of them. The sample consists of tens of thousands of clones, around three quarters of them appearing once. Note on this clone: Antigen: not known.

Findings and limits, study-wide: In a later analysis, a missense DCLRE1C variant was linked to TCR beta V- and J-gene trimming. Usually a TCR sequence was rare, but some public TCRs were found in many donors.

Per the germline V gene, CDR1 is PRHDT and CDR2 is FYEKMQ (reference sequence). Trimming left V 2 bases short and J 3 bases short, with 5 bases between. CDR3 length equals 12 residues. The sequencing sample was made of PBMCs. This chain links TRBV13 with TRBJ2-7, with D uncertain. The clonotype was recovered from a woman aged 35 to 49 in good health and CMV-seronegative. This CDR3 reads CASSLPGYEQYF. CDR3 DNA sequence: TGTGCCAGCAGCTTACCCGGCTACGAGCAGTACTTC.